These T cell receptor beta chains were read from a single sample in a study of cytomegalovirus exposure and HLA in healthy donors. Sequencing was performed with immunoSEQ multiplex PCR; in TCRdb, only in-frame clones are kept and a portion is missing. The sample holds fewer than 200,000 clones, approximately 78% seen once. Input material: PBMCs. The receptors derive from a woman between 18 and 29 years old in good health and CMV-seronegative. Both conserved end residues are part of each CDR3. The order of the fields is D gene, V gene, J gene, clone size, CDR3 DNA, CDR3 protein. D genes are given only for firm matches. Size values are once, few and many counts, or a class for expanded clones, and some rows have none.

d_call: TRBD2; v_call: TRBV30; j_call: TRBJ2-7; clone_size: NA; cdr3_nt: TGTGCCTGGTCCGCGGGACTAGCGGGGAGACAATTCTACGAGCAGTACTTC; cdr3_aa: CAWSAGLAGRQFYEQYF
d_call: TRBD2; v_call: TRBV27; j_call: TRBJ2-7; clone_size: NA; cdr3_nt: TGTGCCAGCAGTTCGACTAGCGGGGGGATAGGCGAGCAGTACTTC; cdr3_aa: CASSSTSGGIGEQYF
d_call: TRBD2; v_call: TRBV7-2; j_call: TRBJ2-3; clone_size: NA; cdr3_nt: TGTGCCAGCAGCTTAGGACTAGCGGGAGGGATTCCCACAGATACGCAGTATTTT; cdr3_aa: CASSLGLAGGIPTDTQYF
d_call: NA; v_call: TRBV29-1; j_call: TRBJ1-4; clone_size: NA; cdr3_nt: TGCAGCGTCGTCGACCCGGGGAAGGGACTGGCGGTTTTT; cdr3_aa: CSVVDPGKGLAVF
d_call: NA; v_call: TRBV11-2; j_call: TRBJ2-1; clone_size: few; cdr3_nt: TGTGCCAGCAGCGGGAGATATGAGCAGTTCTTC; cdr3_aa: CASSGRYEQFF
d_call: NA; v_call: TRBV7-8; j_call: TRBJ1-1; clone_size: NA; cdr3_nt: TGTGCCAGCAGCTTAAGGGTGGGACACTTTGAAGCTTTCTTT; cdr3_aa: CASSLRVGHFEAFF
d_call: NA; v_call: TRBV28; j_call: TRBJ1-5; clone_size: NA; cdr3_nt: TGTGCCAGCAGCTCGATTTCGGATCAGCCCCAGCATTTT; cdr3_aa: CASSSISDQPQHF
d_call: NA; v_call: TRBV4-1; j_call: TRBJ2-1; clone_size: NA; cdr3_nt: TGCGCCAGCAGCACCCCCGGAGGTAGGAATGAGCAGTTCTTC; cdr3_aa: CASSTPGGRNEQFF
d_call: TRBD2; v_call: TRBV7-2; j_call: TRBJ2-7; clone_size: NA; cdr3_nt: TGTGCCAGCAGCGAGGGACTAGCGGGAGCGTACGAGCAGTACTTC; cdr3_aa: CASSEGLAGAYEQYF
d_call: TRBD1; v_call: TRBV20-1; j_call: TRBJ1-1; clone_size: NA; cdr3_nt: TGCAGTGCTCCGGGACAGAGTGAAGCTTTCTTT; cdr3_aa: CSAPGQSEAFF
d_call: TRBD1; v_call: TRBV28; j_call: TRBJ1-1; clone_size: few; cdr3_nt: TGTGCCAGCAACTTGGGACAGGGAGTACTTACTGAAGCTTTCTTT; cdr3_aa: CASNLGQGVLTEAFF
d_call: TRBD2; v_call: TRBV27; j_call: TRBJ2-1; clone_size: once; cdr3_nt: TGTGCCAGCAGCCGCCAGGCGACTAGCGGATACAATGAGCAGTTCTTC; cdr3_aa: CASSRQATSGYNEQFF
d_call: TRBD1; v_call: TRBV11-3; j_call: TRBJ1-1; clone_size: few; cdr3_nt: TGTGCCAGCAGCTCCTCCGGGACAGGGAAGACTGAAGCTTTCTTT; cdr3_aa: CASSSSGTGKTEAFF
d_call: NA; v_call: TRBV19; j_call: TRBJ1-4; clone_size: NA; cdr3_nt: TGTGCCAGTAGTTCCTCAGGGGCAACTAATGAAAAACTGTTTTTT; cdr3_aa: CASSSSGATNEKLFF
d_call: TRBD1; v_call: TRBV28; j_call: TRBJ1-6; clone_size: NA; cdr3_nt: TGTGCCAGCAATACAGGGGCCTCACCCCTCCACTTT; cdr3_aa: CASNTGASPLHF
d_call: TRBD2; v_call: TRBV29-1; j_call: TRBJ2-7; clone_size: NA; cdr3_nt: TGCAGCGTTGAAGGCTCGACTAGCGGGAGTTTTTACGAGCAGTACTTC; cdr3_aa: CSVEGSTSGSFYEQYF
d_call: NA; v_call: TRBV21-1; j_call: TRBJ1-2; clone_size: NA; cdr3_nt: TGTGCCAGCAACATCTCAAGAGGTGCCTATGGCTACACCTTC; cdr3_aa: CASNISRGAYGYTF
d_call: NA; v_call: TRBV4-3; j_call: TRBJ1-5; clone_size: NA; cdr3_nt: TGCGCCAGCAGCCAATCCCTCGCAGGGGATAATCAGCCCCAGCATTTT; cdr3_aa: CASSQSLAGDNQPQHF
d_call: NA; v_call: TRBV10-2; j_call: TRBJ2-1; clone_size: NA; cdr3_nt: TGCGCCAGCACTCCCCGCGTCTACAATGAGCAGTTCTTC; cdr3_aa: CASTPRVYNEQFF
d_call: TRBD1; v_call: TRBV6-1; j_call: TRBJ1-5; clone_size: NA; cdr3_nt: TGTGCCAGCAACCGACAGGGGTCAAATCAGCCCCAGCATTTT; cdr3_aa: CASNRQGSNQPQHF
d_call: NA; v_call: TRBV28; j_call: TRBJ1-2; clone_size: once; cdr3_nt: TGTGCCAGCAGTCTGCCCCCAGGGGTAAATGGCTACACCTTC; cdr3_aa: CASSLPPGVNGYTF
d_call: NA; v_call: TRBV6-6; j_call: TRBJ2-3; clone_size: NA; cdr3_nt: TGTGCCAGCAGTTATGGGCCGCCAGCAAGCACAGATACGCAGTATTTT; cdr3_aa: CASSYGPPASTDTQYF
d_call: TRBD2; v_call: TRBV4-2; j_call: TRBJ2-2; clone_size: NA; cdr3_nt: TGTGCCAGCAGCCAAGAGCAAGGGACTAGAATGATGACCGGGGAGCTGTTTTTT; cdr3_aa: CASSQEQGTRMMTGELFF
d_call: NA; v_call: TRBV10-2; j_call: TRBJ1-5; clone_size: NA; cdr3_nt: TGCGCCAGCAGTGATGAGGGGGATCAGCCCCAGCATTTT; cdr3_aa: CASSDEGDQPQHF
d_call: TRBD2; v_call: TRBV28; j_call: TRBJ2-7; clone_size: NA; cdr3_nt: TGTGCCAGCAGTTCACTCTGGGCGGGAGCCTACGAGCAGTACTTC; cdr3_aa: CASSSLWAGAYEQYF
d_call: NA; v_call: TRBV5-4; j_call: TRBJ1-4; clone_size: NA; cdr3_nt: TGTGCCAGCAGCTTGGCGCCGGCCGGGAGGGAAAAACTGTTTTTT; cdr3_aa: CASSLAPAGREKLFF
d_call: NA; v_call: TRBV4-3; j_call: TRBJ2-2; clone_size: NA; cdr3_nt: TGCGCCAGCAGCCAACAGGGGGGCGGGGACACCGGGGAGCTGTTTTTT; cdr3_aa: CASSQQGGGDTGELFF
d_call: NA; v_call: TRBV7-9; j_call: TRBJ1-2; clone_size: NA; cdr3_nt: TGTGCCAGCCTAAATTCTGCATATGGCTACACCTTC; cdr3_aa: CASLNSAYGYTF
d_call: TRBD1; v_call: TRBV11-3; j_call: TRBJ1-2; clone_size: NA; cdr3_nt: TGTGCCAGCAGCTCGGACAGGGCTTATGGCTACACCTTC; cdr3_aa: CASSSDRAYGYTF
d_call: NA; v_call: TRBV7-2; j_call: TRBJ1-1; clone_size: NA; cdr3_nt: TGTGCCAGCAGCTTCCGGGGGTCGAACACTGAAGCTTTCTTT; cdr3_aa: CASSFRGSNTEAFF
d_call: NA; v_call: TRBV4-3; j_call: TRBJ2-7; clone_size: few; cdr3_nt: TGCGCCAGCAGCCAAGAGGAGGCCGTAACCTACGAGCAGTACTTC; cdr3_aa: CASSQEEAVTYEQYF
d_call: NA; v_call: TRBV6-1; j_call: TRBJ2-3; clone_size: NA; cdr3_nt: TGTGCCAGCAGTGAACAGAGCGGGAGCACAGATACGCAGTATTTT; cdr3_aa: CASSEQSGSTDTQYF
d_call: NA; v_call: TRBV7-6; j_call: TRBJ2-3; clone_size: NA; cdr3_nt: TGTGCCAGCAGCCCCCGGGAAGATACGCAGTATTTT; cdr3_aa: CASSPREDTQYF